This TCR beta chain appears in the sequencing data of a study of blood T cells in healthy people across ages. Note on this clonotype: Antigen specificity is unknown.

V lost 4 bases to trimming and J lost 2 bases; unmatched junction nucleotides: 0. The CDR3 is 14 amino acids. In germline, CDR1 is LGHDT, CDR2 YNNKEL (reference sequence). Alongside a J-beta primer mix, a sample-barcoded 5' primer served in a second PCR lasting about 7 to 11 cycles. TCRdb independently ran MiXCR on the 5' RACE reads; one entry per CDR3 protein. This sample has over 600,000 distinct CDR3 sequences, with around 38% found just once. Study-level points and caveats: In older individuals, TCR beta diversity per million T cells was lower, falling roughly linearly with age. Diversity estimates from one million T cells were considered underestimates.

Specimen: blood. The clonotype originates from a man older than 75 in good health. The V gene is TRBV3-1, the J gene TRBJ2-7; 12 positions match TRBD2. The CDR3 DNA reads TGTGCCAGCAGCCCTAGCGGGGGGGCCTACGAGCAGTACTTC. This translates into CASSPSGGAYEQYF.